This T cell receptor (beta chain) was recovered during a study of a mutant IDH1 vaccine in newly diagnosed glioma (TCRdb year 2021). Looking at the study overall: Across visits V03 through V10, patients got a total of eight vaccinations, given in weeks 1, 3, 5, 7, 11, 15, 19 and 23. Vaccination was initiated 4-6 weeks after radiotherapy alone, or concurrently with temozolomide cycles in the chemotherapy-containing groups. Of the approximately 33 patients who were treated, about 60% were male and roughly 40% were female, and the mean age was around 40 years. Prior to enrollment, patients had been given standard therapy consisting of radiotherapy alone, temozolomide alone, or radiochemotherapy with temozolomide, with the combination given to most patients. Six visits were used for peripheral blood collection: V03 (baseline), V05, V07, V10, V12 and V13. Longitudinal TCRB deep sequencing was done for 25 treated patients, wherever samples were available for exploratory analyses. Results the study describes overall, beyond this receptor: Immune responses induced by the vaccine were seen in around 93% of patients across multiple MHC alleles. Pseudoprogression seemed to be unrelated to changes in the top peripheral T cell clonotypes found by TCRB sequencing. According to the authors, sample limitations meant that analyses of patient blood samples could not be reproduced. Availability determined which PBMC samples were chosen for TCRB deep sequencing.

The V end loses 6 bases and the J end loses 0 bases, and a stretch of 5 bases separates them. CDR1 WNHNN and CDR2 SYGVQD are derived from the germline V gene (reference sequence). Spanning cysteine to phenylalanine, the CDR3 consists of 12 amino acids. Just the 36-base CDR3 DNA is kept, in frame starting at base 1. The time point label on this specimen signifies: week 5, during vaccination. Each vaccine dose, consisting of 300 ug of a 20-mer mutant IDH1 peptide in Montanide, was administered subcutaneously with topical imiquimod. Newly diagnosed WHO grade 3 or 4 IDH1-mutant astrocytomas showing loss of nuclear ATRX were present in the donors. The samples were drawn from NOA16, a multicentre, single-arm, open-label phase I trial in Germany that tested a mutant IDH1 peptide vaccine in humans for the first time. Genomic DNA for TCRB sequencing was extracted from EDTA blood using the DNeasy Blood and Tissue Kit.

Preparation of the library involved the immunoSEQ multiplex PCR assay. Rearranged TCR beta chain sequences were amplified using the hsTCRB Kit according to the manufacturer's protocol. TCRB libraries were sequenced on an Illumina MiSeq. Regarding the original processing steps: The proprietary platform of the kit vendor was used for demultiplexing, trimming and gene mapping. Entries here come from immuneACCESS through TCRdb and include only in-frame sequences with V and J called. Some clones fail to appear in such tables; in the studies checked, an unresolved V gene covers under half of the shortfall, and the cause of the remainder is unknown. V and J calls and clone size are copied from that table; D and trimming were computed from the DNA. This sample is represented by roughly 62,000 clones; around 80% of them were singletons. The top ten constitute 6% to 7.5% of the sample. This clone was counted only a few times. Its recognized antigen is unknown. It has no much larger one-base neighbor in the sample; base qualities were not kept.

This chain joins TRBV10-1 to TRBJ1-2, with no reliable assignment of the D segment. The sequenced sample was PBMCs, obtained from a glioma patient whose treatment included an IDH1 peptide vaccine. The receptor was isolated from a woman in her forties or fifties with glioma. CDR3 reads: CASRRANYGYTF. The bases are TGCGCCAGCAGGAGGGCTAACTATGGCTACACCTTC.